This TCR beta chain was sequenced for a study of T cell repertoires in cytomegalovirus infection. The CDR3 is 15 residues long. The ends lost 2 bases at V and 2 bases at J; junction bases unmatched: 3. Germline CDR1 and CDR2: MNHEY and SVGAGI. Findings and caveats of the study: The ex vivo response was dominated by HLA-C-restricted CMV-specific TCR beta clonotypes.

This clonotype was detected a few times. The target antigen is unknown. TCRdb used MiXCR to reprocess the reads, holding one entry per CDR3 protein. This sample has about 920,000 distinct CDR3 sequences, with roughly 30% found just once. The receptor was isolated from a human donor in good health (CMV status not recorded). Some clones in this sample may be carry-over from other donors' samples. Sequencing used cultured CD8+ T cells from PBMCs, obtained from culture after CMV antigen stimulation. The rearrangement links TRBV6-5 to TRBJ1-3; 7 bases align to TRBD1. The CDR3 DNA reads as TGTGCCAGCAGTTACCAGGGGGTTACTGGAAACACCATATATTTT. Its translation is CASSYQGVTGNTIYF.